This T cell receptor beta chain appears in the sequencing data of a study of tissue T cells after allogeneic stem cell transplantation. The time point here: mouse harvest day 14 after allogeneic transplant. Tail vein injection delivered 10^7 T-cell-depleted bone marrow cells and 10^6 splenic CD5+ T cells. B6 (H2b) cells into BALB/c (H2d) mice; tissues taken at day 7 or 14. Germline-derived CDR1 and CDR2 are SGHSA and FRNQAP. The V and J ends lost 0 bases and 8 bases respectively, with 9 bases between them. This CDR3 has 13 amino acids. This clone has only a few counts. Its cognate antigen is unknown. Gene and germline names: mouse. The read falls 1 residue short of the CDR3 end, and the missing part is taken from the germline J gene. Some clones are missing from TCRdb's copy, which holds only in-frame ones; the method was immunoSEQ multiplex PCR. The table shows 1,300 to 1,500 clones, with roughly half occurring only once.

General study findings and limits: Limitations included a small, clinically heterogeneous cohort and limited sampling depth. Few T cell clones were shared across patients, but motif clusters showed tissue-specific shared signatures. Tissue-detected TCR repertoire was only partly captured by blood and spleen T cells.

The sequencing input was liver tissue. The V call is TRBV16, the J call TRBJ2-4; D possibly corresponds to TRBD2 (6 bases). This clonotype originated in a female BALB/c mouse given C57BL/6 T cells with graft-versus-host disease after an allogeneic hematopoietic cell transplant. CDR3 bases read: TGTGCAAGCAGCTTAGATGGGGGTGGCACCTTGTAC. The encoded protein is CASSLDGGGTLY. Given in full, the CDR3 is CASSLDGGGTLYF.